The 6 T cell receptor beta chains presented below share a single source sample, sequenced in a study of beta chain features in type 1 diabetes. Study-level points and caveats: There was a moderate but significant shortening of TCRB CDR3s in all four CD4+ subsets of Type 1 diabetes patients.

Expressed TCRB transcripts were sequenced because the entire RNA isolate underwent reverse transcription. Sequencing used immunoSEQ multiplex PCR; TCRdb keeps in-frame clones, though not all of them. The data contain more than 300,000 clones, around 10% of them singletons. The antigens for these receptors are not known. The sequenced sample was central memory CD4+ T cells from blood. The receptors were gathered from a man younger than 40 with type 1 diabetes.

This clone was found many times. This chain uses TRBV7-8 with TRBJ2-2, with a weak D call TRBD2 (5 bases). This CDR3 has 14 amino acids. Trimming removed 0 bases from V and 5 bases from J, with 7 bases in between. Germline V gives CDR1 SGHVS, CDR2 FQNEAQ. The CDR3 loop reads CASSLARGTGELFF. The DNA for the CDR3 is TGTGCCAGCAGCTTAGCCCGGGGAACCGGGGAGCTGTTTTTT.

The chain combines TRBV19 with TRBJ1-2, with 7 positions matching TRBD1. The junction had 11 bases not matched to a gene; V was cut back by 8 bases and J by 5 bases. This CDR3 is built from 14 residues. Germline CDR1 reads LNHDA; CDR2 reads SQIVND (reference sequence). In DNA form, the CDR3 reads TGTGCCAGTCATGAAGAGGGACAGCGTTATGGCTACACCTTC. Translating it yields CASHEEGQRYGYTF.

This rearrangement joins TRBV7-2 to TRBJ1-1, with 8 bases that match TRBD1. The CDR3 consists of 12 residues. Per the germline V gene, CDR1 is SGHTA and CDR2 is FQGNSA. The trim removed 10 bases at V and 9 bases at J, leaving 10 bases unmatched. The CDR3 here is CATRRTGRKAFF. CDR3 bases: TGTGCCACCCGACGGACAGGGAGAAAAGCTTTCTTT.

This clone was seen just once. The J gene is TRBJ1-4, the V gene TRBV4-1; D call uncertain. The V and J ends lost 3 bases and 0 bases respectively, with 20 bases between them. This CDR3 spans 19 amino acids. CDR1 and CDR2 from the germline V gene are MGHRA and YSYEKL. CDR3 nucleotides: TGCGCCAGCAGCCAGTCGACCGGACGGAGAACCGCAACTAATGAAAAACTGTTTTTT. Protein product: CASSQSTGRRTATNEKLFF.

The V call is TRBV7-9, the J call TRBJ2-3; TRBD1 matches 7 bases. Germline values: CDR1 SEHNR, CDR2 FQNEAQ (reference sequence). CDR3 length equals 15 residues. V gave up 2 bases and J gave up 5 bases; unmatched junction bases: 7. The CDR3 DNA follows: TGTGCCAGCAGCTTAACAGCCCGGACAGGAGATACGCAGTATTTT. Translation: CASSLTARTGDTQYF.

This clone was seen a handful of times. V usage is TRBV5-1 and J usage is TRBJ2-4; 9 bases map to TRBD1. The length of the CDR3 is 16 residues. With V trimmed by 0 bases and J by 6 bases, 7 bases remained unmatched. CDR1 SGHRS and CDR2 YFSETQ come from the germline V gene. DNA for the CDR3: TGCGCCAGCAGCTTGGCCGGGACAGGGTTGAGAAACATTCAGTACTTC. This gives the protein CASSLAGTGLRNIQYF.